The 21 T cell receptor beta chains presented below share a single source sample, sequenced in a study of blood T cell repertoires in COVID-19. Assay used: immunoSEQ multiplex PCR; TCRdb lists only in-frame clones, some missing. The sample yields roughly 150,000 clones, about 77% seen once. The sample was peripheral blood. The receptors come from a man in his 60s with acute or convalescent COVID-19.

V and J are TRBV28 and TRBJ1-5; no definite D call. Germline assignment: CDR1 MDHEN and CDR2 SYDVKM. Trimming left V 1 base short and J 6 bases short, with 19 bases between. This CDR3 has 17 amino acids. DNA for the CDR3: TGTGCCAGCAGTTTATCCCACTTCGACACTTTTACTCAGCCCCAGCATTTT. Protein product: CASSLSHFDTFTQPQHF. Full variable domain (remainder filled in from reference TRBV28 and TRBJ1-5): DVKVTQSSRYLVKRTGEKVFLECVQDMDHENMFWYRQDPGLGLRLIYFSYDVKMKEKGDIPEGYSVSREKKERFSLILESASTNQTSMYLCASSLSHFDTFTQPQHFGDGTRLSIL.

The chain is built from TRBV19 and TRBJ2-1; D is unclear. CDR1 LNHDA and CDR2 SQIVND come from the germline V gene (reference sequence). The CDR3 loop spans 12 amino acids. V lost 3 bases to trimming and J lost 9 bases, with 9 bases between them. CDR3 sequence: CASSIELREQFF. CDR3 DNA sequence: TGTGCCAGTAGTATTGAGTTACGTGAGCAGTTCTTC.

This chain links TRBV12-5 with TRBJ1-3, with D maybe TRBD1 (6 bases). This CDR3 spans 13 amino acids. Trimming removed 5 bases at V and 4 bases at J, with 9 bases between. Germline loops: CDR1 LGHNT, CDR2 FRNRAP. The CDR3 region is CASGPQGGNTIYF. CDR3 nucleotide sequence: TGTGCTAGTGGTCCTCAGGGGGGAAACACCATATATTTT.

The genes are TRBV6-5 and TRBJ1-2, with D maybe TRBD1 (5 bases). The CDR3 extends over 13 amino acids. Deletions cut 3 bases from V and 3 bases from J, with 8 bases between. Germline CDR1 is MNHEY and CDR2 is SVGAGI. The CDR3 coding sequence is TGTGCCAGCAGTTATGGGGCATACTATGGCTACACCTTC. Translated: CASSYGAYYGYTF.

This chain uses TRBV5-1 with TRBJ2-7, with 9 bases that match TRBD1. V was pared by 0 bases and J by 7 bases, with 8 bases of the junction left unmatched. Looked up from germline, CDR1 is SGHRS and CDR2 is YFSETQ. The CDR3 extends over 15 amino acids. CDR3 protein: CASSLEGQGTSEQYF. The CDR3, as DNA: TGCGCCAGCAGCTTGGAGGGACAGGGTACGAGTGAGCAGTACTTC.

The chain's CDR3 is CASTPSGRVDEQYF. CDR3 in DNA: TGTGCCAGTACCCCCTCGGGCAGGGTTGACGAGCAGTACTTC. The chain has TRBV19 and TRBJ2-7; tentatively, D is TRBD1 (5 bases). The CDR3 consists of 14 residues. V lost 7 bases, J lost 5 bases, and 18 bases lay in between. Per the germline V gene, CDR1 is LNHDA and CDR2 is SQIVND (reference sequence).

This clone occurred once. V gene TRBV30 combines with J gene TRBJ2-1; 7 bases match TRBD2. Germline V gene lookup returns CDR1 GTSNPN and CDR2 SVGIG (reference sequence). The V gene end was trimmed by 3 bases and the J gene end by 9 bases; junction bases not matched to a gene: 8. This CDR3 contains 13 residues. CDR3 bases: TGTGCCTGGAGCCCCGGACTAGACGTTGAGCAGTTCTTC. As protein: CAWSPGLDVEQFF.

The J gene is TRBJ2-2, the V gene TRBV12-5; 12 bases are shared with TRBD2. Per the germline V gene, CDR1 is LGHNT and CDR2 is FRNRAP. The CDR3 totals 19 residues. Germline trimming cut 1 base from V and 6 bases from J; bases unmatched to any gene: 12. CDR3 bases: TGTGCTAGTGGTTTGGACGACTTTTCCCCTAGCGGGAGGGCCGGGGAGCTGTTTTTT. Residues: CASGLDDFSPSGRAGELFF.

The chain has TRBV2 and TRBJ2-7; D unresolved. Germline V lookup: CDR1 SNHLY, CDR2 FYNNEI. V was trimmed by 9 bases and J by 0 bases, leaving 9 bases between them. The CDR3 is made up of 12 amino acids. CDR3 region: CASRLFSYEQYF. The CDR3, as DNA: TGTGCCAGTCGACTGTTCTCCTACGAGCAGTACTTC.

The chain has TRBV19 and TRBJ1-1, with 9 bases matching TRBD1. The germline gives CDR1 LNHDA, CDR2 SQIVND (reference sequence). With V trimmed by 2 bases and J by 8 bases, 3 bases remained unmatched. The length of the CDR3 is 13 residues. This CDR3 is CASSIRGTGEAFF. In DNA, the CDR3 is TGTGCCAGTAGTATACGGGGGACAGGGGAAGCTTTCTTT.

The chain uses TRBV7-6 and TRBJ2-3; 10 bases fit TRBD2. The germline CDR1 and CDR2 sequences are SGHVS and FNYEAQ. After removal of 5 bases from V and 6 bases from J, the junction contained 14 bases not matched to a gene. The CDR3 runs 17 residues. The CDR3 nucleotides read TGTGCCAGCAGCCCGTCTCGGGGACTAGCGACCTCGGATACGCAGTATTTT. Protein: CASSPSRGLATSDTQYF.

Here the CDR3 reads CASSTRTSGSNNEQFF. CDR3 in DNA: TGTGCCAGCAGCACCCGGACTAGCGGGAGTAATAATGAGCAGTTCTTC. V and J are TRBV3-1 (or the pseudogene TRBV3-2) and TRBJ2-1, with TRBD2 matching over 13 bases. J gave up 7 bases and V 5 bases, and 8 bases lay outside the gene matches. CDR3 length: 16 amino acids. CDR1 and CDR2 from the germline V gene are LGHDT and YNNKEL (reference sequence).

The chain carries TRBV25-1 and TRBJ2-5, with 8 bases matching TRBD1. The V and J ends lost 1 base and 4 bases, in that order; junction bases with no gene match: 2. This CDR3 is 14 amino acids long. Germline values: CDR1 MGHDK, CDR2 SYGVNS. The CDR3 region is CASSESGTGETQYF. For the CDR3, the DNA is TGTGCCAGCAGTGAATCCGGGACAGGAGAGACCCAGTACTTC.

This chain links TRBV2 with TRBJ2-4; 14 nucleotides align to TRBD2. The CDR3 is 14 residues long. The germline gives CDR1 SNHLY, CDR2 FYNNEI. The CDR3 loop reads CASGTSGSWDIQYF. The DNA for the CDR3 is TGTGCTTCCGGGACTAGCGGGAGTTGGGACATTCAGTACTTC.

The chain employs TRBV29-1 and TRBJ2-1; 7 bases agree with TRBD1. In germline, CDR1 is SQVTM, CDR2 ANQGSEA. This CDR3 is built from 16 residues. V lost 6 bases to trimming and J lost 4 bases; unmatched junction nucleotides: 15. This CDR3 reads CSVGKTGTKGYNEQFF. The CDR3 DNA reads TGCAGCGTCGGAAAGACAGGGACCAAGGGGTACAATGAGCAGTTCTTC.

The chain uses TRBV21-1 and TRBJ1-2; the table's D call, TRBD1, has no DNA check behind it. TRBV21-1 is tagged as a pseudogene. This CDR3 contains 13 residues. In DNA form, the CDR3 reads TGTGCCAGCAGCGAAAACAGCCCGTGGGGCTACACCTTC. As protein: CASSENSPWGYTF.

V and J are TRBV21-1 and TRBJ2-1; the DNA was not used to check the table's D call, TRBD2. TRBV21-1 is flagged as a pseudogene. This CDR3 region has 18 residues. CDR3 nucleotide sequence: TGTGCCAGCAGCAATGAGGTTGGGATAGCGGGACTTTACAATGAGCAGTTCTTC. Translation gives CASSNEVGIAGLYNEQFF.

This chain uses TRBV6-1 with TRBJ2-7; D remains unclear. Germline CDR1 is MNHNS and CDR2 is SASEGT. The CDR3 sequence is 15 residues long. V was clipped by 1 base and J by 4 bases, with 14 bases between them. This CDR3 reads CASSEGGRSIYEQYF. The CDR3, as DNA: TGTGCCAGCAGTGAAGGTGGCAGGTCCATTTACGAGCAGTACTTC.

The rearrangement links TRBV2 to TRBJ2-7, with a weak D call TRBD1 (5 bases). This CDR3 spans 14 amino acids. Trimming took 3 bases from V and 1 from J, leaving 10 bases between them. CDR1 is SNHLY and CDR2 is FYNNEI in the germline V gene. The DNA of the CDR3 is TGTGCCAGCAGTGAGGCAGGGTCTTCCTACGAGCAGTACTTC. Translation: CASSEAGSSYEQYF.

The rearrangement uses TRBV4-1 and TRBJ2-3, with 7 bases identical to TRBD1. Trimming at V came to 6 bases and at J to 2 bases, leaving 2 bases not matched to a gene. Germline V gives CDR1 MGHRA, CDR2 YSYEKL. The CDR3 totals 13 residues. The CDR3 nucleotides read TGCGCCAGCAGGGGACAGCACACAGATACGCAGTATTTT. Encoded protein: CASRGQHTDTQYF.

This sequence joins TRBV6-5 and TRBJ2-7; tentatively, D is TRBD1 (5 bases). Deletions cut 8 bases from V and 7 bases from J, with 21 bases between. Germline V gene lookup returns CDR1 MNHEY and CDR2 SVGAGI. This CDR3 contains 14 residues. CDR3 DNA: TGTGCCAGCTCCCCCCCTACAGGCTCGTGGGAGCAGTACTTC. Translation gives CASSPPTGSWEQYF.